This TCR beta chain came from a study of graft-versus-host responses after intestinal transplantation. The protocol was immunoSEQ multiplex PCR, while the TCRdb copy is restricted to in-frame clones and leaves out a portion. The sample has tens of thousands of clones; about nine tenths are singletons. Germline V lookup: CDR1 LGHNT, CDR2 FRNRAP. This CDR3 spans 11 amino acids. Trimming removed 6 bases from V and 8 bases from J, with 8 bases in between. In regard to this clone: As yet, its antigen is unknown.

The receptor was isolated from a human donor who received an intestinal transplant. Source: unstimulated CD4+ T cells sorted from spleen or lymph node cells, taken before intestinal transplant. V is TRBV12-5 and J is TRBJ1-3; D uncertain. CDR3: CASGLLDTIYF. The CDR3 nucleotides are TGTGCTAGTGGCTTACTAGACACCATATATTTT.